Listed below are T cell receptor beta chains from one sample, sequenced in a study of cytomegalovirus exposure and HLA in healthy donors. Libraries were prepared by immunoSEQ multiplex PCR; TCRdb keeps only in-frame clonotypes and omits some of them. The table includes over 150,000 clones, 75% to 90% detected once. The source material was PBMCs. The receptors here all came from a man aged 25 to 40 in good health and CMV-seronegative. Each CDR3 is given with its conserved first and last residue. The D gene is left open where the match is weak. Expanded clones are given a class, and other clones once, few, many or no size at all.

CASSHRVSGANVLTF | TGTGCTAGCAGTCACAGGGTTTCTGGGGCCAACGTCCTGACTTTC | TRBJ2-6 | - | - | TRBV6-5
CASSSSGGNPLRGGYTF | TGTGCCAGCAGCTCTTCAGGGGGCAATCCCCTCCGGGGTGGCTACACCTTC | TRBJ1-2 | - | TRBD1 | TRBV7-8
CASSYYLGSSYNEQFF | TGTGCCAGCAGCTACTATCTGGGGAGCTCCTACAATGAGCAGTTCTTC | TRBJ2-1 | - | - | TRBV7-9
CSVVWGRTGELFF | TGCAGCGTTGTATGGGGCCGCACCGGGGAGCTGTTTTTT | TRBJ2-2 | - | - | TRBV29-1
CASSLVQEGGRLETQYF | TGTGCCAGCAGCTTAGTGCAGGAGGGCGGGAGATTGGAGACCCAGTACTTC | TRBJ2-5 | few | TRBD2 | TRBV11-2
CASSPRTARSAQHF | TGTGCCAGCAGTCCCCGGACAGCCCGCAGCGCCCAGCATTTT | TRBJ1-5 | - | - | TRBV27
CASIWDRADYYNEQFF | TGTGCCAGCATCTGGGACAGGGCAGACTACTACAATGAGCAGTTCTTC | TRBJ2-1 | - | TRBD1 | TRBV7-9
CASSLTRAGELFF | TGTGCCAGCAGCTTAACCCGGGCCGGGGAGCTGTTTTTT | TRBJ2-2 | - | - | TRBV7-9
CASSLSRTTYNEQFF | TGTGCCAGCAGCTTATCTAGAACTACTTACAATGAGCAGTTCTTC | TRBJ2-1 | - | - | TRBV7-2
CASKSGTGMVGTEAFF | TGTGCCAGTAAAAGCGGGACAGGAATGGTAGGCACTGAAGCTTTCTTT | TRBJ1-1 | - | TRBD1 | TRBV19
CASSEWGSEAFF | TGTGCCAGCAGTGAGTGGGGCTCTGAAGCTTTCTTT | TRBJ1-1 | once | - | TRBV2
CASSPSSLNTEAFF | TGTGCCAGCTCACCATCCTCCTTGAACACTGAAGCTTTCTTT | TRBJ1-1 | - | - | TRBV18
CSVEEGGQFF | TGCAGCGTTGAAGAAGGGGGGCAGTTCTTC | TRBJ2-1 | - | - | TRBV29-1
CASSPNRDGSSYEQYF | TGTGCCAGCTCACCTAACCGGGACGGGAGCTCCTACGAGCAGTACTTC | TRBJ2-7 | - | - | TRBV18
CASSLSPLNEQFF | TGCGCCAGCTCACTCTCTCCCCTCAATGAGCAGTTCTTC | TRBJ2-1 | - | - | TRBV5-1
CASRRAGQETQYF | TGTGCCAGCAGGAGAGCGGGTCAAGAGACCCAGTACTTC | TRBJ2-5 | - | - | TRBV6-1
CASSLEGQGDGYTF | TGTGCCAGTAGCTTAGAGGGACAGGGCGACGGCTACACCTTC | TRBJ1-2 | - | TRBD1 | TRBV7-3
CATRELAGYNEQFF | TGTGCCACCAGGGAACTAGCGGGCTACAATGAGCAGTTCTTC | TRBJ2-1 | - | TRBD2 | TRBV2
CASSLDASYEQYF | TGTGCCAGCAGCTTAGATGCGTCGTACGAGCAGTACTTC | TRBJ2-7 | - | - | TRBV11-2
CASSLRSYNEQFF | TGTGCCAGCAGCCTACGATCCTACAATGAGCAGTTCTTC | TRBJ2-1 | - | - | TRBV11-1
CASSSQPSGGTYNEQFF | TGTGCCAGCAGCTCTCAACCTAGCGGGGGCACCTACAATGAGCAGTTCTTC | TRBJ2-1 | once | TRBD2 | TRBV11-2
CASSFGDRLYNEKLFF | TGTGCCAGCAGCTTCGGAGACAGGCTGTATAATGAAAAACTGTTTTTT | TRBJ1-4 | - | - | TRBV7-9
CASSLRQGTEKLFF | TGTGCCAGCAGTCTACGACAGGGTACTGAAAAACTGTTTTTT | TRBJ1-4 | - | TRBD1 | TRBV11-2
CASSPQYQETQYF | TGTGCCAGCTCACCCCAGTACCAAGAGACCCAGTACTTC | TRBJ2-5 | - | - | TRBV18
CASSSGGFEETQYF | TGTGCCAGCAGCTCAGGGGGCTTTGAGGAGACCCAGTACTTC | TRBJ2-5 | - | TRBD1 | TRBV11-3
CASSEDQVGNQPQHF | TGTGCCAGCAGTGAAGACCAGGTTGGCAATCAGCCCCAGCATTTT | TRBJ1-5 | - | - | TRBV2
CASTKRLYQETQYF | TGTGCCAGCACCAAGAGGTTGTACCAAGAGACCCAGTACTTC | TRBJ2-5 | - | - | TRBV6-5
CASSRPAELADTQYF | TGTGCCAGCAGTCGACCAGCGGAGCTCGCAGATACGCAGTATTTT | TRBJ2-3 | - | - | TRBV28
CAWSGQYTEAFF | TGTGCCTGGAGTGGGCAGTACACTGAAGCTTTCTTT | TRBJ1-1 | - | - | TRBV30
CSVEGAVEFGTDTQYF | TGCAGCGTTGAGGGGGCAGTTGAATTTGGGACAGATACGCAGTATTTT | TRBJ2-3 | - | - | TRBV29-1
CASSRDSGWETQYF | TGTGCCAGCAGCCGGGACTCTGGATGGGAGACCCAGTACTTC | TRBJ2-5 | - | - | TRBV14
CASGVPGTDTQYF | TGTGCCAGTGGAGTCCCCGGCACAGATACGCAGTATTTT | TRBJ2-3 | - | - | TRBV9
CASSPPRLGEQYF | TGTGCCAGCAGCCCCCCTCGACTAGGCGAGCAGTACTTC | TRBJ2-7 | - | - | TRBV28
CSAREVGGYTF | TGCAGTGCTAGAGAAGTCGGTGGCTACACCTTC | TRBJ1-2 | - | - | TRBV20-1
CASSLLPTTQNIQYF | TGCGCCAGCAGCCTTTTGCCCACTACCCAAAACATTCAGTACTTC | TRBJ2-4 | few | - | TRBV4-3
CASSSGDASYEQYF | TGTGCCAGCAGCTCTGGAGACGCCTCCTACGAGCAGTACTTC | TRBJ2-7 | - | - | TRBV9
CASSSSRGLVATNEKLFF | TGTGCCAGCAGCTCCAGCAGGGGGCTAGTTGCAACTAATGAAAAACTGTTTTTT | TRBJ1-4 | - | TRBD1 | TRBV7-6
CAWSVRTGGNNEQFF | TGTGCCTGGAGTGTACGAACAGGGGGGAACAATGAGCAGTTCTTC | TRBJ2-1 | once | TRBD1 | TRBV30